These T cell receptor beta chains were read from a single sample in a study of siplizumab effects on memory and regulatory T cells. Using immunoSEQ multiplex PCR, the repertoire was profiled, and TCRdb retains in-frame clones only, with some absent. Of roughly 60,000 clones detected, 96% appear once; the ten largest clones hold about 0.091%. The sequenced sample was naive CD8+ T cells sorted from blood. The source is a human donor in good health. CDR3s include the opening cysteine and the closing phenylalanine or tryptophan.

v_call | cdr3_aa
TRBV19 | CASRSGGRGDTEAFF
TRBV6-5 | CASRGDSPYEQYF
TRBV7-3 | CASSAWTSGGLTDTQYF
TRBV19 | CASSWGLSSGANVLTF
TRBV30 | CAWTPGGGNEQYF
TRBV28 | CASSLTGNTEAFF
TRBV27 | CASTPDPRGQPQHF
TRBV27 | CASSSDFYEQYF
TRBV4-1 | CASSLNTEAFF
TRBV7-2 | CASSLDGLWQYF
TRBV4-3 | CASSQLGNTEAFF
TRBV4-3 | CASSSTVIAEAFF
TRBV5-5 | CASSLTGFDYGYTF
TRBV19 | CASSIIGWGTGGSDEAFF
TRBV2 | CASSDMGQGAMGNQPQHF
TRBV5-6 | CASSGIYTGAGSPLHF
TRBV28 | CASASPRDMDGYTF
TRBV5-4 | CASSFPGRETQYF
TRBV2 | CARSGGSSYEQYF
TRBV7-3 | CASSQTSGVVETQYF
TRBV29-1 | CSVGTGIYGYTF
TRBV11-3 | CASSLGAGEQFF
TRBV29-1 | CSVDRNRGTYEQYF
TRBV9 | CASSTSGNEQFF
TRBV9 | CASSPNSYEQYF
TRBV29-1 | CSVPDSKNYGYTF